This TCR beta chain came from a study of cytomegalovirus exposure and HLA in healthy donors. Whole-study results and caveats: Presence/absence analyses assumed roughly uniform sequencing depth across donors. Cytomegalovirus-associated status was assigned to 164 TCR beta chains.

V trimming: 4 bases; J trimming: 2 bases; junction bases outside the gene matches: 7. The CDR3 is made up of 15 amino acids. In germline, CDR1 is SGHTS, CDR2 YDEGEE. PCR involved 60 Vbeta and 13 Jbeta primers. Assay: immunoSEQ multiplex PCR; the TCRdb copy retains only in-frame clones and omits some. The data contain 75,000 to 90,000 clones, 63% of them singletons. Note on this clone: The target antigen is unknown.

This clonotype was obtained from a woman aged 40 to 49 in good health and CMV-seropositive. This chain uses TRBV5-8 with TRBJ2-3; 7 bases agree with TRBD1. The sample was PBMCs. The CDR3 reads CASSRTGDNTDTQYF. In DNA, the CDR3 is TGTGCCAGCAGCAGGACAGGAGATAACACAGATACGCAGTATTTT.